Only a few counts were recorded for the clone carrying this TCR beta chain. Its antigen is undetermined. This specimen comes from a study of cytomegalovirus exposure and HLA in healthy donors. Overall study findings and caveats: Later analysis showed TCR association rates varying by HLA locus, highest for DRB1 and lowest for HLA-C.

Germline loops: CDR1 SGHAT, CDR2 FQNNGV. V lost 0 bases, J lost 3 bases, and 15 bases lay in between. The CDR3 contains 16 residues. PCR primers comprised 60 Vbeta and 13 Jbeta primers. Some clones are missing from TCRdb's copy, which holds only in-frame ones; the method was immunoSEQ multiplex PCR. The sample yields 75,000 to 100,000 clones, roughly 80% seen once. This chain uses TRBV11-2 with TRBJ2-7, with D possibly TRBD2 on 6 matching bases. The sequence was collected from a man aged 40-55 years in good health and CMV-seronegative. The sequenced sample consisted of PBMCs. DNA for the CDR3: TGTGCCAGCAGCTTAGATCATGGGGGAGCGGGCTACGAGCAGTACTTC. Its translation is CASSLDHGGAGYEQYF.